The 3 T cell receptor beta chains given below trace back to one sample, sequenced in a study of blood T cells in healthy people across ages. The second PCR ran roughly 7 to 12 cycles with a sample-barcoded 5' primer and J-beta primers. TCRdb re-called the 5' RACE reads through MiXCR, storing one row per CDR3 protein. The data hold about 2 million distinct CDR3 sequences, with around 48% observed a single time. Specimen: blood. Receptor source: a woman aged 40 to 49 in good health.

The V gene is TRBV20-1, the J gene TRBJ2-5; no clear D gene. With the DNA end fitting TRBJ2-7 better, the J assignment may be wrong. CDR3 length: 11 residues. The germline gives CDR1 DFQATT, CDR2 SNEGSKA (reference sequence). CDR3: CSASYADEQYF. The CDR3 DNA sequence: TGCAGTGCTAGTTACGCGGACGAGCAGTACTTC.

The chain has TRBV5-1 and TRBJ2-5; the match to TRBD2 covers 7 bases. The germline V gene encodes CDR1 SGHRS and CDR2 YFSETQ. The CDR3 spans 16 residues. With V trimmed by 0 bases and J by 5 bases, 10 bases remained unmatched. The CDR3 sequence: CASSLGTRVRQETQYF. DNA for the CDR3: TGCGCCAGCAGCTTGGGGACTAGGGTCCGACAGGAGACCCAGTACTTC.

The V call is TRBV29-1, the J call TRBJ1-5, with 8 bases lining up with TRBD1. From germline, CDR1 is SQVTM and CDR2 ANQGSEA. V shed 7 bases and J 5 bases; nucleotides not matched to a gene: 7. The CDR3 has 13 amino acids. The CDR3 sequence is CSARRGHDQPQHF. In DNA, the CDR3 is TGCAGCGCTCGCAGGGGGCACGATCAGCCCCAGCATTTT. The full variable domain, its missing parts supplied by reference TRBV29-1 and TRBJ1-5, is SAVISQKPSRDICQRGTSLTIQCQVDSQVTMMFWYRQQPGQSLTLIATANQGSEATYESGFVIDKFPISRPNLTFSTLTVSNMSPEDSSIYLCSARRGHDQPQHFGDGTRLSIL.